This T cell receptor (beta chain) was profiled in a study of CD8 T cells in ankylosing spondylitis. Study-level results: In ankylosing spondylitis blood, a motif of roughly 8 highly homologous TCR beta variants appeared characteristic. The clones that were linked to disease were reported to be significantly enriched in matched synovial fluid samples from ankylosing spondylitis patients. Disease-associated clonotypes exhibited CD8+ identity and were relatively infrequent in peripheral blood. Reports of some motif variants in reactive arthritis synovial fluid and blood predate this one.

The trim removed 1 base at V and 5 bases at J, leaving 7 bases unmatched. Germline CDR1 and CDR2: MDHEN and SYDVKM. The CDR3 totals 15 residues. Comment on this clonotype: Its antigen is undetermined.

Construction of TCR beta libraries was performed using quantitative 5'-RACE with molecular barcodes. TCRdb fed the 5' RACE reads into MiXCR, producing one record per CDR3 protein. Seen here are about 540,000 distinct CDR3 sequences, over 9.5% observed once, and the top ten hold under 7.5%. The sequenced sample was blood, either unsorted or a sorted T cell fraction (not recorded which). This receptor was obtained from a male donor with ankylosing spondylitis. J is TRBJ1-1 and V is TRBV28, with TRBD1 matching 7 bases. CDR3 bases: TGTGCCAGCAGTTTATTTGGCAGGGGGGTGACTGAAGCTTTCTTT. Translation: CASSLFGRGVTEAFF.